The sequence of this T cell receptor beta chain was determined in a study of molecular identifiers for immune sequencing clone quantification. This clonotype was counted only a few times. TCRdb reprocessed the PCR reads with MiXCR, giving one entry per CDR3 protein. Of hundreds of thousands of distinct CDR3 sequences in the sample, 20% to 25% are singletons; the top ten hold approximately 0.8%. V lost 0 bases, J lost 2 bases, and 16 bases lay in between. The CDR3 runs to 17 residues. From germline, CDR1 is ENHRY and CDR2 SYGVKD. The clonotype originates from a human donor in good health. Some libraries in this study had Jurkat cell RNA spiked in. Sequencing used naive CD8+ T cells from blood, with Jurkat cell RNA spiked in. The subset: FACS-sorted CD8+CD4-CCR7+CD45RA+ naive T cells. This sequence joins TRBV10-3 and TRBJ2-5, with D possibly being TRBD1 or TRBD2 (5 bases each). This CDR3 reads CAISESGTTTEQETQYF. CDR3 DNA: TGTGCCATCAGTGAGTCAGGGACCACTACTGAACAAGAGACCCAGTACTTC.